The next 25 T cell receptor beta chains were all read from a single sample in a study of neurological immune-mediated disorders. TCRdb fed the 5' RACE reads into MiXCR, producing one record per CDR3 protein. This table has 55,000 to 75,000 distinct CDR3 sequences, around 5.5% appearing once. Sequenced input: PBMCs. Every receptor here comes from a woman younger than 45 with multiple sclerosis.

At least ten counts were recorded for this clonotype. J is TRBJ1-5 and V is TRBV12-3 or TRBV12-4; 7 positions match TRBD1. This CDR3 region has 13 residues. V trimming: 6 bases; J trimming: 4 bases; junction bases outside the gene matches: 3. The CDR3 DNA is TGTGCCAGCAGCGGACAGGCTAATCAGCCCCAGCATTTT. It specifies CASSGQANQPQHF.

This clonotype was seen many times. The chain combines TRBV20-1 with TRBJ2-3, with a possible D match to TRBD2 (7 bases). V lost 1 base to trimming and J lost 2 bases, with 19 bases between them. The CDR3 consists of 17 residues. CDR1 is DFQATT, CDR2 SNEGSKA, per germline (reference sequence). CDR3 residues: CSARAPRGGGSTDTQYF. The CDR3 DNA sequence: TGCAGTGCTAGAGCCCCGCGGGGCGGGGGCTCCACAGATACGCAGTATTTT.

This clonotype has at least ten counts. The gene calls are TRBV12-3 or TRBV12-4 and TRBJ1-2; unclear D gene. V lost 2 bases, J lost 8 bases, and 9 bases lay in between. There are 12 residues in the CDR3. CDR3 coding DNA: TGTGCCAGCAGTTTAACCCAAGACGGCTACACCTTC. It yields the protein CASSLTQDGYTF.

This clonotype was seen at least ten times. The rearrangement links TRBV20-1 to TRBJ1-4; 9 nucleotides agree with TRBD1. The V segment lost 5 bases and the J segment 7 bases; nucleotides outside the gene matches: 5. From germline, CDR1 is DFQATT and CDR2 SNEGSKA (reference sequence). The CDR3 sequence is 13 residues long. The CDR3 DNA sequence: TGCAGTGCTTACAGGGGGCGGAGTGAAAAACTGTTTTTT. It is translated as CSAYRGRSEKLFF.

Ten or more counts support this clonotype. An end of the junction differs from the germline gene, which may be a read error. The rearrangement uses TRBV2 and TRBJ1-5, with TRBD1 as a possible D gene (5 bases). The CDR3 covers 14 residues. Per germline, CDR1 SNHLY and CDR2 FYNNEI. The CDR3 protein is CASTGGVGIQPQNF. In nucleotides, the CDR3 is TGTGCCAGCACCGGGGGAGTCGGCATTCAGCCCCAGAATTTT.

This clonotype was observed many times. This chain links TRBV3-1 with TRBJ1-2, with D possibly matching TRBD1 (5 bases). V was clipped by 1 base and J by 4 bases, with 13 bases between them. The CDR3 extends over 15 amino acids. Germline values: CDR1 LGHDT, CDR2 YNNKEL (reference sequence). CDR3 sequence: CASSQAPGLSYGYTF. As DNA, the CDR3 is TGTGCCAGCAGCCAAGCACCAGGGCTCTCCTATGGCTACACCTTC.

This clonotype was counted at least ten times. The gene calls are TRBV6-1 and TRBJ2-7, with D tentatively TRBD1 (6 bases). The V and J ends lost 5 bases and 6 bases respectively, with 14 bases between them. This CDR3 is 13 amino acids long. The V gene's germline CDR1 is MNHNS and CDR2 SASEGT. The DNA of the CDR3 is TGTGCCAGCAGTCCAAATCACAGGGCCGAGCAGTACTTC. Its translation: CASSPNHRAEQYF.

There are many counts of this clonotype. The chain joins TRBV5-1 to TRBJ2-5; D is unclear. V lost 0 bases, J lost 1 base, and 4 bases lay in between. CDR1 and CDR2 (germline): SGHRS, YFSETQ. The CDR3 extends over 13 amino acids. This CDR3 is CASSLDTQETQYF. The CDR3 DNA sequence: TGCGCCAGCAGCTTGGACACCCAAGAGACCCAGTACTTC.

This clonotype was detected only a few times. The chain has TRBV20-1 and TRBJ1-1, with TRBD1 matching 7 bases. Germline V CDR1 and CDR2: DFQATT, SNEGSKA (reference sequence). With 3 bases clipped from V and 5 bases from J, the junction kept 6 bases outside the gene matches. This CDR3 spans 13 amino acids. Written as DNA, the CDR3 is TGCAGTGCTAGGGAGATACAGGGGACTGAAGCTTTCTTT. Translation gives CSAREIQGTEAFF.

Note on this clonotype: This may stem from a read error, because a much larger clone lies one nucleotide away. The chain joins TRBV5-6 to TRBJ2-7; TRBD2 might be the D (5 bases). The CDR3 spans 15 residues. CDR1 and CDR2 from the germline V gene are SGHDT and YYEEEE. Written as DNA, the CDR3 is TGTACCAGCAGTATGAGGCCTAGCTCCTCCTACGAGCAGTACTTC. The encoded protein is CTSSMRPSSSYEQYF.

The sample holds many counts of this clonotype. V gene TRBV20-1 combines with J gene TRBJ1-2; D is undetermined. Between the trimmed V and J ends, which lost 8 bases and 4 bases, there was a span of 14 bases. This CDR3 is built from 12 residues. Germline lookup yields CDR1 DFQATT and CDR2 SNEGSKA (reference sequence). CDR3 nucleotide sequence: TGCAGTACGGAAGGAGGAATCTATGGCTACACCTTC. Translation gives CSTEGGIYGYTF.

Many counts were recorded for this clonotype. The V gene is TRBV27, the J gene TRBJ2-5, with TRBD2 identical over 11 bases. V shed 5 bases and J 4 bases; nucleotides not matched to a gene: 6. Germline CDR1 MNHEY, CDR2 SMNVEV (reference sequence). This CDR3 has 15 amino acids. CDR3 sequence reads: CASSPRLAGIETQYF. CDR3 DNA sequence: TGTGCCAGCAGTCCCCGACTAGCGGGAATAGAGACCCAGTACTTC.

This clonotype was recorded at least ten times. The rearrangement links TRBV20-1 to TRBJ2-2; D call uncertain. Trimming pared 4 bases from V and 7 bases from J, leaving 13 bases between. Per the germline V gene, CDR1 is DFQATT and CDR2 is SNEGSKA (reference sequence). CDR3 length: 13 amino acids. The CDR3 is CSATRRGSGELFF. Written as DNA, the CDR3 is TGCAGTGCTACACGAAGAGGTAGCGGGGAGCTGTTTTTT.

V gene TRBV20-1 combines with J gene TRBJ2-7; 12 positions agree with TRBD2. In germline, CDR1 is DFQATT, CDR2 SNEGSKA (reference sequence). The CDR3 is made up of 15 amino acids. J was trimmed by 4 bases and V by 5 bases; bases with no gene match: 9. CDR3 amino acids: CSAHRLAGVIYEQYF. As DNA, the CDR3 is TGCAGTGCTCATAGACTAGCGGGGGTGATATACGAGCAGTACTTC.

This clonotype was detected many times. The chain employs TRBV28 and TRBJ2-2; 8 bases match TRBD2. V was clipped by 6 bases and J by 6 bases; unmatched bases: 12. The CDR3 is 16 amino acids. Germline CDR1 and CDR2: MDHEN and SYDVKM. CDR3 nucleotides: TGTGCCAGCAGCGCAATGCCGGGACTAGTTTCCGGGGAGCTGTTTTTT. Encoded protein: CASSAMPGLVSGELFF.

This clonotype has ten or more counts. The CDR3 DNA follows: TGCAGCGTTGGACAGGGGTTCTCCGTAGATACGCAGTATTTT. Protein sequence: CSVGQGFSVDTQYF. The chain carries TRBV29-1 and TRBJ2-3; 8 bases are shared with TRBD1. The CDR3 extends over 14 amino acids. Germline V gives CDR1 SQVTM, CDR2 ANQGSEA. V was pared by 4 bases and J by 5 bases, with 8 bases of the junction left unmatched.

This clonotype was seen ten or more times. The chain links TRBV7-9 to TRBJ1-1, with 8 bases that match TRBD1. Germline CDR1 and CDR2: SEHNR and FQNEAQ (reference sequence). V lost 1 base and J lost 1; bases outside the gene matches: 8. The CDR3 sequence is 17 residues long. The CDR3: CASSLDPGTGKNTEAFF. As DNA, the CDR3 is TGTGCCAGCAGCTTAGACCCCGGGACAGGCAAGAACACTGAAGCTTTCTTT.

Many counts were recorded for this clonotype. J is TRBJ2-7 and V is TRBV20-1, with 8 positions matching TRBD1. Looked up from germline, CDR1 is DFQATT and CDR2 is SNEGSKA (reference sequence). V shed 0 bases, J shed 5 bases, and the junction held 9 bases outside the gene matches. This CDR3 region has 15 residues. The CDR3 spells CSARDRRTGKNEQYF. In nucleotides, the CDR3 is TGCAGTGCTAGAGATCGGAGGACAGGGAAGAACGAGCAGTACTTC.

This clonotype was observed many times. The chain uses TRBV5-1 and TRBJ2-3; TRBD2 matches at 13 bases. Looked up from germline, CDR1 is SGHRS and CDR2 is YFSETQ. Trimming cost V 2 bases and J 5 bases; bases outside gene matches: 11. This CDR3 is 18 amino acids long. CDR3: CASSFELAGGRGRDTQYF. The CDR3 DNA follows: TGCGCCAGCAGCTTCGAACTAGCGGGGGGGCGCGGGCGAGATACGCAGTATTTT.

This clonotype was seen ten or more times. Compared with germline, one end of the junction differs, possibly owing to a read error. The chain joins TRBV6-5 to TRBJ1-6; D perhaps matches TRBD1 (6 bases). This CDR3 is built from 14 residues. Germline V gene data show CDR1 as MNHEY and CDR2 as SVGAGI. The CDR3 DNA reads as TGTGCCAGCAGTTACTTACAGGGAAGTTCACCCCTCAACTTT. This codes for CASSYLQGSSPLNF.

Notes on this clonotype: Germline and junction disagree at one end, which may indicate a read error. The chain uses TRBV20-1 and TRBJ2-4; TRBD2 matches at 7 bases. Germline V gene lookup returns CDR1 DFQATT and CDR2 SNEGSKA (reference sequence). CDR3 length: 13 amino acids. Here the CDR3 reads CSAKAGAKNIQYF. In DNA, the CDR3 is TGCAGCGCTAAAGCGGGGGCCAAAAACATTCAGTACTTC.

This clonotype was seen repeatedly, ten times or more. The J gene is TRBJ2-3, the V gene TRBV28, with 7 bases that match TRBD1. Germline V gene lookup returns CDR1 MDHEN and CDR2 SYDVKM. The CDR3 totals 16 residues. With 4 bases clipped from V and 4 bases from J, the junction kept 11 bases outside the gene matches. CDR3 loop: CASSSQTGAAPDTQYF. CDR3 coding DNA: TGTGCCAGCAGTTCCCAAACAGGGGCGGCCCCAGATACGCAGTATTTT. The variable domain in full, with the rest retrieved from reference TRBV28 and TRBJ2-3, is DVKVTQSSRYLVKRTGEKVFLECVQDMDHENMFWYRQDPGLGLRLIYFSYDVKMKEKGDIPEGYSVSREKKERFSLILESASTNQTSMYLCASSSQTGAAPDTQYFGPGTRLTVL.

Ten or more counts support this clonotype. The chain employs TRBV20-1 and TRBJ2-3; 8 bases are shared with TRBD2. The length of the CDR3 is 15 residues. After removal of 3 bases from V and 2 bases from J, the junction contained 7 bases not matched to a gene. The germline V gene has CDR1 DFQATT and CDR2 SNEGSKA (reference sequence). The CDR3 DNA reads TGCAGTGCTAGTGGTCCGGGACTAGACACAGATACGCAGTATTTT. Translating gives CSASGPGLDTDTQYF.

By frequency in the sample, this clonotype is medium-sized. The chain carries TRBV12-3 or TRBV12-4 and TRBJ1-5, with D uncertain. The CDR3 contains 13 residues. V was clipped by 0 bases and J by 7 bases, with 7 bases between them. The CDR3 sequence is CASSLALGQPQHF. In DNA, the CDR3 is TGTGCCAGCAGTTTAGCGCTGGGACAGCCCCAGCATTTT.

In this sample, this clonotype turned up many times. This chain connects TRBV10-3 to TRBJ1-6; the D gene is possibly TRBD1 (5 bases). CDR1 and CDR2 from the germline V gene are ENHRY and SYGVKD. Deletions cut 2 bases from V and 7 bases from J, with 18 bases between. CDR3 length equals 17 residues. CDR3 in amino acids: CAISEREPGTGNSPLHF. In DNA, the CDR3 is TGTGCCATCAGTGAGCGAGAACCCGGGACTGGCAATTCACCCCTCCACTTT.